A selection of T cell receptor beta chains follows, all from one sample in a study of blood T cell repertoires in COVID-19. This table comes from immunoSEQ multiplex PCR, and its TCRdb copy is limited to in-frame clones, with some not included. The table lists 150,000 to 200,000 clones, roughly 90% of them singletons. Sequencing used peripheral blood. Source of these receptors: a man aged 50 or older with acute or convalescent COVID-19. CDR3s include the opening cysteine and the closing phenylalanine or tryptophan. D genes are given only for firm matches. Clone size, where shown, is once, few, many, or a class for clones that have expanded.

d_call clone_size j_call v_call cdr3_aa cdr3_nt
. . TRBJ2-5 TRBV30 CAWGGNRVEDF TGTGCCTGGGGGGGAAACAGGGTCGAGGACTTC
. . TRBJ1-4 TRBV6-5 CASKDSPNEKLFF TGTGCCAGCAAGGACAGTCCAAATGAAAAACTGTTTTTT
. many TRBJ1-1 TRBV6-5 CASSTPGPTFF TGTGCCAGCAGTACCCCAGGTCCAACTTTCTTT
. . TRBJ2-5 TRBV24-1 CATSDFGLEETQYF TGTGCCACCAGTGATTTTGGGCTCGAAGAGACCCAGTACTTC
TRBD2 . TRBJ2-5 TRBV27 CASSLLGLEYQETQYF TGTGCCAGCAGTTTGTTAGGACTAGAGTACCAAGAGACCCAGTACTTC
TRBD2 . TRBJ2-1 TRBV20-1 CSASGAGESSYNEQFF TGCAGTGCTAGTGGTGCGGGGGAGAGCTCCTACAATGAGCAGTTCTTC
TRBD1 . TRBJ1-4 TRBV19 CASSGRTGRVTNEKLFF TGTGCCAGTAGTGGCAGGACAGGGCGGGTGACTAATGAAAAACTGTTTTTT
. . TRBJ2-5 TRBV7-9 CASSEFGQLQETQYF TGTGCCAGCAGCGAGTTCGGACAACTCCAAGAGACCCAGTACTTC
TRBD2 . TRBJ2-7 TRBV4-2 CASSQTTSGPTYEQYF TGTGCCAGCAGCCAGACCACTAGCGGGCCTACCTACGAGCAGTACTTC
TRBD1 . TRBJ2-7 TRBV5-1 CASRQGATYEQYF TGCGCCAGCAGACAGGGGGCCACCTACGAGCAGTACTTC
. . TRBJ1-6 TRBV19 CASRSSPGSPLHF TGTGCCAGTAGAAGTAGTCCGGGTTCACCCCTCCACTTT
. once TRBJ2-3 TRBV4-3 CASSWAGVSTDTQYF TGCGCCAGCAGCTGGGCAGGGGTTAGCACAGATACGCAGTATTTT
TRBD2 . TRBJ2-3 TRBV2 CASSEWREGPDTQYF TGTGCCAGCAGTGAGTGGCGGGAGGGCCCAGATACGCAGTATTTT
. once TRBJ1-4 TRBV5-1 CASSLGTGRLFF TGCGCCAGCAGCTTAGGTACAGGTCGTTTGTTTTTT
. . TRBJ2-1 TRBV21-1 CASSATGAQFF TGTGCCAGCAGCGCAACAGGGGCGCAGTTCTTC
. . TRBJ1-1 TRBV18 CASSPQGRDTEAFF TGTGCCAGCTCACCACAGGGGAGGGACACTGAAGCTTTCTTT
. . TRBJ1-2 TRBV19 CASSQKVSPANYGYTF TGTGCCAGTAGTCAGAAGGTTAGCCCGGCAAACTATGGCTACACCTTC
TRBD1 . TRBJ2-7 TRBV28 CASTTTGGAYEQYF TGTGCCAGCACCACGACAGGGGGGGCCTACGAGCAGTACTTC
TRBD2 . TRBJ2-1 TRBV6-9 CASSGRLAGYNEQFF TGTGCCAGCAGTGGCAGACTAGCGGGTTACAATGAGCAGTTCTTC
TRBD1 . TRBJ2-3 TRBV10-3 CAISRTGGITDTQYF TGTGCCATCAGTAGGACAGGGGGAATCACAGATACGCAGTATTTT
TRBD1 . TRBJ1-2 TRBV19 CASSPRTGRNYGYTF TGTGCCAGTAGTCCCAGGACAGGGCGGAACTATGGCTACACCTTC
TRBD1 . TRBJ2-4 TRBV30 CACTTGSWNQPGIQYF TGTGCCTGTACGACAGGGTCGTGGAACCAACCTGGCATTCAGTACTTC
. . TRBJ2-3 TRBV11-1 CASSLRATTDTQYF TGTGCCAGCAGCTTACGAGCGACCACAGATACGCAGTATTTT
TRBD1 . TRBJ2-5 TRBV18 CASSPRTGQETQYF TGTGCCAGCTCACCGAGGACAGGCCAAGAGACCCAGTACTTC
TRBD1 . TRBJ2-7 TRBV10-3 CATRSAGQDAYEQYF TGTGCCACCCGTTCGGCGGGACAGGATGCCTACGAGCAGTACTTC
. . TRBJ2-7 TRBV28 CASSSQRGLDEQYF TGTGCCAGCAGTTCCCAACGGGGTTTGGACGAGCAGTACTTC
TRBD2 . TRBJ2-2 TRBV3-1/TRBV3-2 CASNVGGSHGGELFF TGTGCCAGCAACGTTGGCGGGAGTCATGGCGGGGAGCTGTTTTTT
. . TRBJ1-6 TRBV14 CASSRDYNSPLHF TGTGCCAGCAGCAGGGACTACAATTCACCCCTCCACTTT
TRBD1 . TRBJ1-2 TRBV5-1 CASSSPGQGYRGGYTF TGCGCCAGCAGCTCACCGGGACAGGGGTACCGTGGTGGCTACACCTTC
TRBD1 . TRBJ1-2 TRBV7-3 CASSLAGQVGDGGYTF TGTGCCAGCAGCTTAGCCGGACAGGTTGGAGATGGTGGCTACACCTTC
TRBD2 once TRBJ2-5 TRBV28 CASTVVGGETQYF TGTGCCAGCACGGTTGTGGGGGGGGAGACCCAGTACTTC
TRBD2 . TRBJ2-1 TRBV5-6 CASSHNVRGGPYNEQFF TGTGCCAGCAGCCACAATGTACGGGGGGGCCCCTACAATGAGCAGTTCTTC
TRBD2 . TRBJ2-7 TRBV7-6 CASSLTPGLEYEQYF TGTGCCAGCAGCTTGACGCCGGGACTAGAATACGAGCAGTACTTC
. . TRBJ1-2 TRBV9 CASTRQESFYGYTF TGTGCCAGCACACGACAGGAAAGTTTTTATGGCTACACCTTC
TRBD1 few TRBJ1-6 TRBV28 CASSTMDRAQYNSPLHF TGTGCCAGCAGTACCATGGACAGGGCGCAGTATAATTCACCCCTCCACTTT
TRBD1 . TRBJ2-1 TRBV7-3 CASSLIASTGGSYNEQFF TGTGCCAGCAGCTTAATCGCTTCGACAGGGGGATCCTACAATGAGCAGTTCTTC
TRBD1 once TRBJ1-1 TRBV19 CASSNLYRGRTEAFF TGTGCCAGTAGTAACCTCTACAGGGGTCGGACTGAAGCTTTCTTT
. . TRBJ1-5 TRBV7-2 CASSLYGGGNQPQHF TGTGCCAGCAGCTTATATGGGGGGGGAAATCAGCCCCAGCATTTT
TRBD2 . TRBJ2-5 TRBV28 CASIPRLAQETQYF TGTGCCAGCATTCCTAGACTAGCCCAAGAGACCCAGTACTTC
TRBD1 few TRBJ2-2 TRBV11-1 CASSLGTGGASGELFF TGTGCCAGCAGCTTGGGGACAGGGGGCGCATCCGGGGAGCTGTTTTTT
. . TRBJ1-1 TRBV9 CASSVVLTGTEAFF TGTGCCAGCAGCGTAGTACTCACGGGCACTGAAGCTTTCTTT
. . TRBJ1-2 TRBV11-2 CASSLPTQGFYGYTF TGTGCCAGCAGCTTGCCCACACAGGGTTTCTATGGCTACACCTTC
TRBD2 once TRBJ2-1 TRBV7-2 CASSWTSGSAEQFF TGTGCCAGCAGTTGGACTAGCGGGAGCGCTGAGCAGTTCTTC
. . TRBJ1-5 TRBV6-6 CASSSYTGGQPQHF TGTGCCAGCAGTTCCTACACTGGCGGTCAGCCCCAGCATTTT
. . TRBJ1-1 TRBV5-8 CASSPPWGSHTEAFF TGTGCCAGCAGCCCACCATGGGGCAGTCACACTGAAGCTTTCTTT
. . TRBJ1-1 TRBV6-1 CASSEAQGWSEAFF TGTGCCAGCAGTGAAGCCCAGGGATGGAGTGAAGCTTTCTTT
TRBD1 . TRBJ2-2 TRBV6-2/TRBV6-3 CASSDGTGGFGELFF TGTGCCAGCAGTGACGGGACAGGGGGCTTCGGGGAGCTGTTTTTT
TRBD1 once TRBJ1-5 TRBV10-3 CASGTDNQPQHF TGTGCCTCCGGGACAGACAATCAGCCCCAGCATTTT
. . TRBJ2-7 TRBV5-1 CASSPGEEVDEQYF TGCGCCAGCAGCCCGGGAGAGGAGGTAGACGAGCAGTACTTC